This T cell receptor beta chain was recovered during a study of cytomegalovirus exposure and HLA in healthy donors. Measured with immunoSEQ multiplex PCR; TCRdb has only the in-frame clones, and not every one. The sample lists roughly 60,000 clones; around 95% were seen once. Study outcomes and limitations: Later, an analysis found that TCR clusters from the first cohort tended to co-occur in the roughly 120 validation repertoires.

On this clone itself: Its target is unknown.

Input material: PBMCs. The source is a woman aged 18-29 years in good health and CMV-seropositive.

The CDR3 DNA follows: TGTGCCAGCAGTCTCGACGACAGGGGCCCTAGGAACACTGAAGCTTTCTTT. Translating it yields CASSLDDRGPRNTEAFF. V and J are TRBV28 and TRBJ1-1, with 8 positions matching TRBD1. Trimming at V came to 5 bases and at J to 1 base, leaving 12 bases not matched to a gene. This CDR3 contains 17 residues. Germline assignment: CDR1 MDHEN and CDR2 SYDVKM. The complete variable domain, with remaining parts taken from reference TRBV28 and TRBJ1-1, reads DVKVTQSSRYLVKRTGEKVFLECVQDMDHENMFWYRQDPGLGLRLIYFSYDVKMKEKGDIPEGYSVSREKKERFSLILESASTNQTSMYLCASSLDDRGPRNTEAFFGQGTRLTVV.